This T cell receptor beta chain came from a study of T cell clonotyping in hematopoietic cell transplantation. Findings and limits, study-wide: Graft donor and pretransplant recipient Inverse Simpson Index values predicted broader posttransplant TCR diversity. Recipient TCR diversity dropped after transplant; expanded clonotypes rose from day 30 to 180. Without cell sorting, CD4 versus CD8 contributions remain unresolved.

On this clone itself: Its antigen is as yet unknown.

Here immunoSEQ multiplex PCR was the method, and the copy in TCRdb shows in-frame clones only, minus some. The sample has over 10,000 clones, about four fifths seen once; the top ten hold 5.8%. Germline CDR1 reads GTSNPN; CDR2 reads SVGIG (reference sequence). The CDR3 contains 14 residues. V was clipped by 1 base and J by 11 bases; unmatched bases: 7. This receptor was identified in a female patient in her thirties or forties who had an allogeneic stem cell transplant from a related donor, so T cells may come from the graft donor. Some clones in this sample may be carry-over from other donors' samples. The chain carries TRBV30 and TRBJ1-5; 11 bases map to TRBD1. The sequences come from PBMCs, collected 100 days after allogeneic stem cell transplant. Here the CDR3 reads CAWSDGTGGLAQHF. As DNA, the CDR3 is TGTGCCTGGAGTGACGGGACAGGGGGGTTGGCCCAGCATTTT.